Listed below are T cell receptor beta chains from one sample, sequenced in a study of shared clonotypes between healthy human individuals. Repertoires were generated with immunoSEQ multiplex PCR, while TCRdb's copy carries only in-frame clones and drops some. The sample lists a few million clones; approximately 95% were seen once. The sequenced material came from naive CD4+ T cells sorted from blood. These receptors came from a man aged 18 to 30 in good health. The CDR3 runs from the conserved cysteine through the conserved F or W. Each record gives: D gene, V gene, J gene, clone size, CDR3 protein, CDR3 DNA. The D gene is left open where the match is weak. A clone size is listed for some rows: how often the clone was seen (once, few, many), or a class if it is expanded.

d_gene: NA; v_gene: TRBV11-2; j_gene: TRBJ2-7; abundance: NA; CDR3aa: CASSLVGGPYEQYF; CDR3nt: TGTGCCAGCAGCTTAGTGGGGGGGCCCTACGAGCAGTACTTC
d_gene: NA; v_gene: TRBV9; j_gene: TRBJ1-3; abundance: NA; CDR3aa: CASSAAGSSGNTIYF; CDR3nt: TGTGCCAGCAGCGCCGCAGGGTCCTCTGGAAACACCATATATTTT
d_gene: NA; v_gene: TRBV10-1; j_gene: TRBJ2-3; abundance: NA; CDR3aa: CASSSDGRGTDTQYF; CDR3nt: TGCGCCAGCAGTTCCGACGGGAGAGGAACAGATACGCAGTATTTT
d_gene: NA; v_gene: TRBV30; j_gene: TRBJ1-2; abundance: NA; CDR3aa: CAWRGSSYGYTF; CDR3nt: TGTGCCTGGAGGGGCAGCTCCTATGGCTACACCTTC
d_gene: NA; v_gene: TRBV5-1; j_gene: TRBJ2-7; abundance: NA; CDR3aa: CASSLQPRGTYEQYF; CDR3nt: TGCGCCAGCAGCTTGCAGCCCAGGGGTACCTACGAGCAGTACTTC
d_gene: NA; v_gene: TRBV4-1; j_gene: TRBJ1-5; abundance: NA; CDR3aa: CASSQDQGQNQPQHF; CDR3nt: TGCGCCAGCAGCCAAGATCAAGGACAGAATCAGCCCCAGCATTTT
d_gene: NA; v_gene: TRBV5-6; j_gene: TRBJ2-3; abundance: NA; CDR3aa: CASSVRDLPTQYF; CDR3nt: TGTGCCAGCAGCGTCCGGGACCTCCCTACGCAGTATTTT
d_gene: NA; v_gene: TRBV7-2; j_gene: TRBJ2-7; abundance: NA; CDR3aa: CASSRRATDTDEQYF; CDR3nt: TGTGCCAGCAGCCGCCGGGCCACAGATACCGACGAGCAGTACTTC
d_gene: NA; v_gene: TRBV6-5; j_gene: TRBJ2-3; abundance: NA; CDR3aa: CASSYSRQGGTDTQYF; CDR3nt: TGTGCCAGCAGTTACTCGAGGCAGGGAGGCACAGATACGCAGTATTTT
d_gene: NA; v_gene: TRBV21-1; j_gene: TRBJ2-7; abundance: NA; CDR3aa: CASSKGGFYEQYF; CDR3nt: TGTGCCAGCAGCAAAGGAGGGTTCTACGAGCAGTACTTC
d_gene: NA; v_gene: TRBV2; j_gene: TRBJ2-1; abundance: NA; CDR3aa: CASSPQGNEQFF; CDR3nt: TGTGCCAGCAGTCCGCAGGGGAATGAGCAGTTCTTC
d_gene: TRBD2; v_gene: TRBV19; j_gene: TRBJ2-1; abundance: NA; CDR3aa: CASSKGTSEINEQFF; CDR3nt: TGTGCCAGTAGCAAAGGGACTAGCGAAATCAATGAGCAGTTCTTC
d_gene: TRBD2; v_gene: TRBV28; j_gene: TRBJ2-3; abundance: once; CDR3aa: CASSAQGRMGLAGGTDTQYF; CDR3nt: TGTGCCAGCAGTGCGCAGGGTCGGATGGGACTAGCGGGAGGAACAGATACGCAGTATTTT
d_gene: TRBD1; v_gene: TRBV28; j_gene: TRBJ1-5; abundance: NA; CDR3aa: CASSPTGGGQPQHF; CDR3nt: TGTGCCAGCAGTCCGACAGGGGGAGGTCAGCCCCAGCATTTT
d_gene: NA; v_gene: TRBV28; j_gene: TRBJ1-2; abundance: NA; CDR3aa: CASSFAGDNYGYTF; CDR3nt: TGTGCCAGCAGTTTTGCAGGGGATAACTATGGCTACACCTTC
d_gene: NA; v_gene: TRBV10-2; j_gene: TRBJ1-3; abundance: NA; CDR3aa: CASSEPSGASSGNTIYF; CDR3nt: TGCGCCAGCAGTGAGCCTTCAGGGGCCAGCTCTGGAAACACCATATATTTT
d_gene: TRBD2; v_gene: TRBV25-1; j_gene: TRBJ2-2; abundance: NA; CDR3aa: CASRTSGLNTGELFF; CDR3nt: TGTGCCAGCAGAACTAGCGGGTTGAACACCGGGGAGCTGTTTTTT
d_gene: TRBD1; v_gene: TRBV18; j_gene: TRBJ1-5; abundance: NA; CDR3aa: CASSLDRAYQPQHF; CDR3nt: TGTGCCAGCTCACTAGACAGGGCATATCAGCCCCAGCATTTT
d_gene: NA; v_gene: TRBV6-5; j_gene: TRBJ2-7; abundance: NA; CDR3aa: CASSYSSLGTNYEQYF; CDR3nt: TGTGCCAGCAGTTACTCGAGTTTGGGGACAAACTACGAGCAGTACTTC
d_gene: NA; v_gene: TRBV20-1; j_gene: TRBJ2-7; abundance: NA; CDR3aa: CSARDTEQYF; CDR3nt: TGCAGTGCTAGAGATACCGAGCAGTACTTC
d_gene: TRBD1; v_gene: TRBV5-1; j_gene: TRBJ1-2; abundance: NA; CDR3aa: CASSRTGEGSYGYTF; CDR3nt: TGCGCCAGCAGCCGGACAGGGGAGGGGTCTTATGGCTACACCTTC
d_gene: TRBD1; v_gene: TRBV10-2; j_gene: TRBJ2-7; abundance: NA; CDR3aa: CASTTGVHEQYF; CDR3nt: TGCGCCAGCACAACAGGGGTCCACGAGCAGTACTTC
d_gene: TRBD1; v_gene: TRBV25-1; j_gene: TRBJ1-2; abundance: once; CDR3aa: CASSDSPGGTNYGYTF; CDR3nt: TGTGCCAGCAGTGATAGTCCAGGGGGGACTAACTATGGCTACACCTTC
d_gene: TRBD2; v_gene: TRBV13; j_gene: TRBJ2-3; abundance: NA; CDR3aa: CASSAMTSGGARADTQYF; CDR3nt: TGTGCCAGCAGCGCCATGACTAGCGGGGGGGCGAGAGCAGATACGCAGTATTTT
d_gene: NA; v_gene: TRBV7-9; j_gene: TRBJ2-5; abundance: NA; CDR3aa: CASRPLGSQETQYF; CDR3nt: TGTGCCAGCAGGCCTTTGGGGAGCCAAGAGACCCAGTACTTC
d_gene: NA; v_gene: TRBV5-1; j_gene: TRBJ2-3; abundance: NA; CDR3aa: CASSLGSAGGTDTQYF; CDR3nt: TGCGCCAGCAGCTTGGGGTCGGCGGGTGGGACAGATACGCAGTATTTT
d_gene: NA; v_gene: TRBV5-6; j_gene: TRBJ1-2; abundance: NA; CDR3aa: CASSLDGTTLARGYTF; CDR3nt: TGTGCCAGCAGCTTAGATGGGACCACATTAGCGCGGGGCTACACCTTC
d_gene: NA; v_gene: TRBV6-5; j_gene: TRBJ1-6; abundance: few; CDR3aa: CASSLSIQAHLHF; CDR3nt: TGTGCCAGCAGTCTGTCCATACAGGCTCACCTCCACTTT
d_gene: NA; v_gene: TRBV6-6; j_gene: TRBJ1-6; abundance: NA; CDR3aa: CASHEFENSPLHF; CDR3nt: TGTGCCAGCCATGAATTTGAGAATTCACCCCTCCACTTT
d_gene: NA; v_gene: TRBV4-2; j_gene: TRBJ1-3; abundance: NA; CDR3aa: CASSQERGVSSGNTIYF; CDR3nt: TGTGCCAGCAGCCAAGAAAGGGGAGTTAGCTCTGGAAACACCATATATTTT
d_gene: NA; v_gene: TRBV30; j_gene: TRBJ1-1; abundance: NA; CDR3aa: CAWSSAGTEAFF; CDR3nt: TGTGCCTGGAGTTCAGCGGGCACTGAAGCTTTCTTT
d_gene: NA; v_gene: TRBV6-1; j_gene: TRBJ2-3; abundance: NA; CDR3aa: CASSEWRQEPTDTQYF; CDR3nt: TGTGCCAGCAGTGAATGGAGACAGGAACCCACAGATACGCAGTATTTT
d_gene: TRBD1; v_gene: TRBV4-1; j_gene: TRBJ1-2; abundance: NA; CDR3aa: CASSQRETGGHGYTF; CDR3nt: TGCGCCAGCAGCCAAAGGGAGACAGGGGGACATGGCTACACCTTC
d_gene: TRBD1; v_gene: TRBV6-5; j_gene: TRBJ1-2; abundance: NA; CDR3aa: CASSSLGQNYGYTF; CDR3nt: TGTGCCAGCAGTTCGTTGGGACAGAACTATGGCTACACCTTC
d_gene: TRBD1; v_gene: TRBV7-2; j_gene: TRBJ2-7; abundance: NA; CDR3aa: CASSPDRVEQYF; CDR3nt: TGTGCCAGCAGCCCGGACAGGGTGGAGCAGTACTTC